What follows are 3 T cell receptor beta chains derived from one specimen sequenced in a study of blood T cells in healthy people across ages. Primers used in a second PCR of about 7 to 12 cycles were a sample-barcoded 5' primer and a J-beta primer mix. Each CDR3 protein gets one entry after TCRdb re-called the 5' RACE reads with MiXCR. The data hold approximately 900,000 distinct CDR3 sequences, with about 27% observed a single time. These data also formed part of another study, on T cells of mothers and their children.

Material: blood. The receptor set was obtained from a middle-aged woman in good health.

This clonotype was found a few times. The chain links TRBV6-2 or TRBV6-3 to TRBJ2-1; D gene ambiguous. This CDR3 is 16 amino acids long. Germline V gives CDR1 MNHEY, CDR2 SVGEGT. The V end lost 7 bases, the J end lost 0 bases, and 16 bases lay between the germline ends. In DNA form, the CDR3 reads TGTGCCAGCATCTCTAACGAGGCTAGCTCCTACAATGAGCAGTTCTTC. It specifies CASISNEASSYNEQFF.

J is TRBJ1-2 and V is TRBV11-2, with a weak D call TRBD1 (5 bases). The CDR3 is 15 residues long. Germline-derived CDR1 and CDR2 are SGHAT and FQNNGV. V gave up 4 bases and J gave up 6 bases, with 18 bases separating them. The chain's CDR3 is CASSSPRRRGDGYTF. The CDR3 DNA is TGTGCCAGCAGCTCCCCCCGGAGAAGGGGTGATGGCTACACCTTC.

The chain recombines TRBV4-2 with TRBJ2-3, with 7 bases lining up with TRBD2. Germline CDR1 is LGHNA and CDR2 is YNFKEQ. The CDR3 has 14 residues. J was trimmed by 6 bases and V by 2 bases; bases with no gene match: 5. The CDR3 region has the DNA TGTGCCAGCAGCCAACTACTAGCGATCGATACGCAGTATTTT. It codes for CASSQLLAIDTQYF.